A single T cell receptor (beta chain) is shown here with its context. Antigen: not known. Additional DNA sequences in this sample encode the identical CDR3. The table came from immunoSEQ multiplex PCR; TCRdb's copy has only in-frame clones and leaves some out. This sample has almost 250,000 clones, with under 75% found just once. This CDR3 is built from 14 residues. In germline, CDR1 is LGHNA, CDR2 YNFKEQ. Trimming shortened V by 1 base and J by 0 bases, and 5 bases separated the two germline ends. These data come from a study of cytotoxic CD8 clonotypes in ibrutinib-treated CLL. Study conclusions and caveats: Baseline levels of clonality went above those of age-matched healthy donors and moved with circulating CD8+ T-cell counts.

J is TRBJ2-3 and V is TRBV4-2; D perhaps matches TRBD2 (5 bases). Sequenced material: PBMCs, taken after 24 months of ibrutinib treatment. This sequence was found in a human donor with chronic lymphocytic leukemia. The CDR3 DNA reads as TGTGCCAGCAGCCAAGGAGGGAGCACAGATACGCAGTATTTT. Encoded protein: CASSQGGSTDTQYF.